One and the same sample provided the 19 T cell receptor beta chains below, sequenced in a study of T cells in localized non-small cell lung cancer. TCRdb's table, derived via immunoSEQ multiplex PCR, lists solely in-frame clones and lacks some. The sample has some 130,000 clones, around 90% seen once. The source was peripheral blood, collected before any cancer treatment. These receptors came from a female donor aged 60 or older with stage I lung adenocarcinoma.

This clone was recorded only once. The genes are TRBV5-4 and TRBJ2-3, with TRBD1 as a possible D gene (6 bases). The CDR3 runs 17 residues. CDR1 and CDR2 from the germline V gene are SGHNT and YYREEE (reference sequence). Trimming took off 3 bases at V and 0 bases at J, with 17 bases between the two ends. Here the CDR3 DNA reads TGTGCCAGCAGCTCGCCCTGGGGGCGCGGGAGCACAGATACGCAGTATTTT. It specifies CASSSPWGRGSTDTQYF.

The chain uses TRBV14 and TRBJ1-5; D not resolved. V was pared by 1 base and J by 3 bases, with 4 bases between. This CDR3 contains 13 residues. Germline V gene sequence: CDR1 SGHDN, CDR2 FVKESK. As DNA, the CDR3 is TGTGCCAGCAGCCAAGGTCTCAATCAGCCCCAGCATTTT. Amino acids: CASSQGLNQPQHF.

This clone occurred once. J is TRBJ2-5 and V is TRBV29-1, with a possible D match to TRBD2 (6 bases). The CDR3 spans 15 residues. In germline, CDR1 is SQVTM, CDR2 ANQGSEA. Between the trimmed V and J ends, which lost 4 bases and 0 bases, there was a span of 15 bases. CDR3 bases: TGCAGCGTTGCGCGGGGACCGGTAAACCAAGAGACCCAGTACTTC. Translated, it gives CSVARGPVNQETQYF.

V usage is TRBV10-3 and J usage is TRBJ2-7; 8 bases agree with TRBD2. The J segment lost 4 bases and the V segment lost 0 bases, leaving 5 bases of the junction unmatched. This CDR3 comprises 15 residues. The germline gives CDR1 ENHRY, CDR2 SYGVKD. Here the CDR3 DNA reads TGTGCCATCAGTGAGTCGCGGCTAGCGGGTTACGAGCAGTACTTC. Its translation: CAISESRLAGYEQYF.

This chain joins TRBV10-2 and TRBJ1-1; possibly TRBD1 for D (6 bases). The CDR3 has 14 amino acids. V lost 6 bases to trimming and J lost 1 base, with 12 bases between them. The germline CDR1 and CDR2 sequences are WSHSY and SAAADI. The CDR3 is CASSRQVGNTEAFF. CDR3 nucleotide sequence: TGCGCCAGCAGCAGACAGGTAGGGAACACTGAAGCTTTCTTT.

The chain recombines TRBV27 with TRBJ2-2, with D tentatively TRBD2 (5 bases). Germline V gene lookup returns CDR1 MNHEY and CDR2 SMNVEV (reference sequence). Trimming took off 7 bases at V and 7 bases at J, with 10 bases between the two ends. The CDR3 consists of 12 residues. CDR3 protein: CASTRGVGELFF. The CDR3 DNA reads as TGTGCCAGCACACGGGGAGTCGGGGAGCTGTTTTTT.

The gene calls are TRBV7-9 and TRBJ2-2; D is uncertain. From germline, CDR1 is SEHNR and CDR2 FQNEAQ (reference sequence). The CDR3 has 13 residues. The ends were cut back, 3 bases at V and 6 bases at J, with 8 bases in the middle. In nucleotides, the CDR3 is TGTGCCAGCAGCTTTTTTGGGGCCGGGGAGCTGTTTTTT. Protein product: CASSFFGAGELFF.

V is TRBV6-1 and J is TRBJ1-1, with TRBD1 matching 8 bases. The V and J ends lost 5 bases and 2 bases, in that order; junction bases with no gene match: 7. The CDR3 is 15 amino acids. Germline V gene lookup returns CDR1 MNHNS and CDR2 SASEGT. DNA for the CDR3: TGTGCCAGCAGTTCCGCGGCAGGGGGCAACACTGAAGCTTTCTTT. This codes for CASSSAAGGNTEAFF.

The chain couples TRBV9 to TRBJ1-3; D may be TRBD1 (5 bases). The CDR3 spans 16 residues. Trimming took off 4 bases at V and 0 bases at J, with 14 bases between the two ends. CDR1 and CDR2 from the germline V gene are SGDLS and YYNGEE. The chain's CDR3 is CASSQLLGLSGNTIYF. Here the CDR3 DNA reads TGTGCCAGCAGCCAATTGTTGGGACTCTCTGGAAACACCATATATTTT.

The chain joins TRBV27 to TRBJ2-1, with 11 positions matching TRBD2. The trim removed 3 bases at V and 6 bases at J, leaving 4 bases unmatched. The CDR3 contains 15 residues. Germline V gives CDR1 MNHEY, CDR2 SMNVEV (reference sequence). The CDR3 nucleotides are TGTGCCAGCAGTTTTCGACTAGCGGGAATCAATGAGCAGTTCTTC. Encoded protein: CASSFRLAGINEQFF.

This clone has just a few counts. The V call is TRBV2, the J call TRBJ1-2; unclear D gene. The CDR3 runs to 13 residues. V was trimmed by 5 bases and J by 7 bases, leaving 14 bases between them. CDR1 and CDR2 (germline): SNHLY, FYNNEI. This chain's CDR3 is CASSLVGSGGYTF. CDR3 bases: TGTGCCAGCAGTTTGGTGGGTTCTGGTGGCTACACCTTC.

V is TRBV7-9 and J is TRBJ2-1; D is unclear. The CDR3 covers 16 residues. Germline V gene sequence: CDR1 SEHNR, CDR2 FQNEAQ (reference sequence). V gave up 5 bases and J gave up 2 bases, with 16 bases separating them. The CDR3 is CASSPDPGLPYNEQFF. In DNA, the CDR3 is TGTGCCAGCAGCCCGGACCCGGGCCTCCCCTACAATGAGCAGTTCTTC.

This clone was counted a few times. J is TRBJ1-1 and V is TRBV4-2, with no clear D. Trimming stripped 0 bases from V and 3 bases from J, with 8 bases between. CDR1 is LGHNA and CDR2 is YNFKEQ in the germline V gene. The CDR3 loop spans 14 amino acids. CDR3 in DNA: TGTGCCAGCAGCCAAGATTGGCGATACACTGAAGCTTTCTTT. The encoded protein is CASSQDWRYTEAFF.

CDR3 protein: CASSQVRSGQFQETQYF. In DNA form, the CDR3 reads TGTGCCAGCAGCCAAGTTCGGAGCGGGCAATTCCAAGAGACCCAGTACTTC. J is TRBJ2-5 and V is TRBV4-2, with a tentative D call TRBD2 (6 bases). Germline V lookup: CDR1 LGHNA, CDR2 YNFKEQ. Trimming pared 1 base from V and 1 base from J, leaving 16 bases between. The CDR3 consists of 17 residues.

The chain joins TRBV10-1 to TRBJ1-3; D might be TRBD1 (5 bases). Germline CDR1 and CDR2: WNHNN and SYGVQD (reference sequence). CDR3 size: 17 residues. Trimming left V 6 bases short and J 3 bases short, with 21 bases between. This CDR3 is CASSPGTFSPLGNTIYF. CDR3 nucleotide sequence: TGCGCCAGCAGCCCCGGGACCTTTTCTCCCCTTGGAAACACCATATATTTT.

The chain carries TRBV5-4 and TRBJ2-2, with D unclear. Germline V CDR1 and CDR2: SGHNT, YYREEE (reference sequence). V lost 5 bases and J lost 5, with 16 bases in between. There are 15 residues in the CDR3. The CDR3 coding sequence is TGTGCCAGCAGACTTGGCGTCGCTCCGACCGGGGAGCTGTTTTTT. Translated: CASRLGVAPTGELFF.

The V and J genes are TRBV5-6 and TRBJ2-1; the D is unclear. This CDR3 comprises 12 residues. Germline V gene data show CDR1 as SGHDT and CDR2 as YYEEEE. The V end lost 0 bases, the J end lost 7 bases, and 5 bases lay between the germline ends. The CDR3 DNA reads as TGTGCCAGCAGCTTGGATGGAAATGAGCAGTTCTTC. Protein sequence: CASSLDGNEQFF.

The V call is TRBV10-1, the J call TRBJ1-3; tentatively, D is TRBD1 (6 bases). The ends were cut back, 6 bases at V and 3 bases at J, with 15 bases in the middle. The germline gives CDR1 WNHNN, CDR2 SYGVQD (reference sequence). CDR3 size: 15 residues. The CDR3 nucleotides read TGCGCCAGCAGACCTTCCGGGGGCAATGGAAACACCATATATTTT. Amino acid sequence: CASRPSGGNGNTIYF.

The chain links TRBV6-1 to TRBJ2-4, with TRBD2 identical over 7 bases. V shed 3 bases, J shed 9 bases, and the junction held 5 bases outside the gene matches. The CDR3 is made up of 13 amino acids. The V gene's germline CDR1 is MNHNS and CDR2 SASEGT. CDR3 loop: CASSDFREGIQYF. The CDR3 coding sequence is TGTGCCAGCAGTGACTTCAGGGAGGGCATTCAGTACTTC.